This T cell receptor beta chain is from a study of CD8+ T cells in alopecia areata. Background on the study: Skin from roughly 6-12-month-old C3H/HeJ graft donors with spontaneous alopecia went to approximately 6-10-week-old female C3H/HeJ mice. Whole-study findings and limits: Researchers report lesional scalp, most notably alopecia totalis/universalis, outstripped normal scalp in clonality. Resident alphabeta T cells of normal skin are also sequenced in scalp samples.

Extracted RNA was reverse transcribed into cDNA, the sequencing template. Sequencing used immunoSEQ multiplex PCR; TCRdb keeps in-frame clones, though not all of them. Listed for the sample are roughly 260,000 clones, none seen a single time. This clone was recorded a few times. No antigen is known for it. Gene names and germline match the mouse. The read stops 4 residues short of the end of the CDR3; the missing end is completed from the germline J gene. A panel of CD4, CD8alpha, NKG2D, NKG2ACE and other markers served to sort pooled cutaneous lymph node cells. The germline V gene encodes CDR1 NSQYPW and CDR2 LRSPGD (reference sequence). The CDR3 loop spans 13 amino acids. V shed 6 bases, J shed 3 bases, and the junction held 3 bases outside the gene matches.

The TCR comes from a C3H/HeJ mouse with alopecia areata. MHC haplotype of the strain: H2-k. The specimen was CD4+ T cells sorted from a lymph node. The chain couples TRBV1 to TRBJ1-1, with TRBD1 identical over 8 bases. The part of the CDR3 DNA that was read is TGCACCTGCAGAACAGGGGGGGACACA. Translating gives CTCRTGGDT. In full, the CDR3 is CTCRTGGDTEVFF.